A selection of T cell receptor beta chains follows, all from one sample in a study of OX40 agonist ivuxolimab in advanced cancers. This table comes from immunoSEQ multiplex PCR, and its TCRdb copy is limited to in-frame clones, with some not included. The sample contains 55,000 to 75,000 clones, approximately 86% of which appear only once. The starting material was CD4+ or CD8+ T cells sorted from blood, obtained in a trial of the OX40 agonist ivuxolimab. The receptors derive from an adult with an advanced solid tumor such as melanoma, head and neck, liver or kidney cancer. The CDR3 runs from the conserved cysteine through the conserved F or W. Each record gives: clone size, J gene, V gene, D gene, CDR3 DNA, CDR3 protein. A D gene is named only where the DNA matches it firmly. Where a row states a size, it is once, few, many or the class of an expanded clone; other rows omit it.

clone_size: -; j_call: TRBJ1-6; v_call: TRBV19; d_call: -; cdr3_nt: TGTGCCAGTAAACCGACAGGCGCCAATAATTCACCCCTCCACTTT; cdr3_aa: CASKPTGANNSPLHF
clone_size: once; j_call: TRBJ1-5; v_call: TRBV5-6; d_call: -; cdr3_nt: TGTGCCAGCAGCTTGGGGACTAATCAGCCCCAGCATTTT; cdr3_aa: CASSLGTNQPQHF
clone_size: -; j_call: TRBJ1-2; v_call: TRBV6-5; d_call: -; cdr3_nt: TGTGCCAGTGCAAAGGGGTCTAACTATGGCTACACCTTC; cdr3_aa: CASAKGSNYGYTF
clone_size: -; j_call: TRBJ1-2; v_call: TRBV19; d_call: -; cdr3_nt: TGTGCCAGTAGTATTGGGGTGTTGGGCTATGGCTACACCTTC; cdr3_aa: CASSIGVLGYGYTF
clone_size: -; j_call: TRBJ2-3; v_call: TRBV11-3; d_call: -; cdr3_nt: TGTGCCAGCAGCATAACAGATACGCAGTATTTT; cdr3_aa: CASSITDTQYF
clone_size: -; j_call: TRBJ1-1; v_call: TRBV27; d_call: -; cdr3_nt: TGTGCCAGCAGCCCTAATGGGTTGAACACTGAAGCTTTCTTT; cdr3_aa: CASSPNGLNTEAFF
clone_size: -; j_call: TRBJ2-2; v_call: TRBV18; d_call: -; cdr3_nt: TGTGCCAGCATGGACACCTACTTGGACACCGGGGAGCTGTTTTTT; cdr3_aa: CASMDTYLDTGELFF
clone_size: -; j_call: TRBJ1-3; v_call: TRBV6-4; d_call: TRBD1; cdr3_nt: TGTGCCAGCAGTGACTTCGTAACAGGGGAAAACACCATATATTTT; cdr3_aa: CASSDFVTGENTIYF
clone_size: -; j_call: TRBJ2-5; v_call: TRBV5-1; d_call: TRBD1; cdr3_nt: TGCGCCAGCAGCTTGGGAGACAGGGACCAAGAGACCCAGTACTTC; cdr3_aa: CASSLGDRDQETQYF
clone_size: once; j_call: TRBJ2-3; v_call: TRBV29-1; d_call: -; cdr3_nt: TGCAGCGTTGAGGTTTCGGGGGATGCGCAGTATTTT; cdr3_aa: CSVEVSGDAQYF
clone_size: -; j_call: TRBJ1-1; v_call: TRBV9; d_call: -; cdr3_nt: TGTGCCAGCAGTCGCACGAGTTACACTGAAGCTTTCTTT; cdr3_aa: CASSRTSYTEAFF
clone_size: -; j_call: TRBJ1-4; v_call: TRBV6-5; d_call: TRBD1; cdr3_nt: TGTGCCAGCAGTTTACAATGGCGACAGGGGGGTGAAAAACTGTTTTTT; cdr3_aa: CASSLQWRQGGEKLFF
clone_size: -; j_call: TRBJ2-3; v_call: TRBV30; d_call: TRBD2; cdr3_nt: TGTGCCTGGAGTGTGGGGCTAGCGGGGACAGATACGCAGTATTTT; cdr3_aa: CAWSVGLAGTDTQYF
clone_size: -; j_call: TRBJ2-7; v_call: TRBV30; d_call: -; cdr3_nt: TGTGCCTGGAGTGCAGACTCCTACGAGCAGTACTTC; cdr3_aa: CAWSADSYEQYF
clone_size: once; j_call: TRBJ1-6; v_call: TRBV5-1; d_call: -; cdr3_nt: TGCGCCAGCAGCTTACGGACGGAATCCTATAATTCACCCCTCCACTTT; cdr3_aa: CASSLRTESYNSPLHF
clone_size: -; j_call: TRBJ2-4; v_call: TRBV5-6; d_call: -; cdr3_nt: TGTGCCAGCATAGGGGCAGGGAGTAACATTCAGTACTTC; cdr3_aa: CASIGAGSNIQYF
clone_size: -; j_call: TRBJ2-5; v_call: TRBV7-2; d_call: TRBD1; cdr3_nt: TGTGCCAGCAGCACGAGCCCAGGGGGCCTGGTGGAGACCCAGTACTTC; cdr3_aa: CASSTSPGGLVETQYF
clone_size: once; j_call: TRBJ2-1; v_call: TRBV15; d_call: TRBD2; cdr3_nt: TGTGCCACCAGCCCTAAGGGAGCGGGACCCTACAATGAGCAGTTCTTC; cdr3_aa: CATSPKGAGPYNEQFF
clone_size: -; j_call: TRBJ2-1; v_call: TRBV6-4; d_call: TRBD1; cdr3_nt: TGTGCCAGCAGTAGACAGGGTAGTAGCAATGAGCAGTTCTTC; cdr3_aa: CASSRQGSSNEQFF
clone_size: -; j_call: TRBJ2-7; v_call: TRBV6-6; d_call: TRBD2; cdr3_nt: TGTGCCAGCAGTTTCGGGGGGTCACGAGAGCAGTACTTC; cdr3_aa: CASSFGGSREQYF
clone_size: -; j_call: TRBJ1-4; v_call: TRBV19; d_call: -; cdr3_nt: TGTGCCAGTAGTCGGGGTGCAGCTAATGAAAAACTGTTTTTT; cdr3_aa: CASSRGAANEKLFF
clone_size: -; j_call: TRBJ2-1; v_call: TRBV5-1; d_call: TRBD2; cdr3_nt: TGCGCCAGCGGAAATAGCGGGGGGGCCTATGAGCAGTTCTTC; cdr3_aa: CASGNSGGAYEQFF
clone_size: -; j_call: TRBJ2-4; v_call: TRBV6-1; d_call: -; cdr3_nt: TGTGCCAGCAGCCTGGACAGCCTAAACATTCAGTACTTC; cdr3_aa: CASSLDSLNIQYF
clone_size: -; j_call: TRBJ1-6; v_call: TRBV4-1; d_call: TRBD1; cdr3_nt: TGCGCCAGCAGGGATGTTTTTCAGGGGGCCTCTTCTAATTCACCCCTCCACTTT; cdr3_aa: CASRDVFQGASSNSPLHF
clone_size: -; j_call: TRBJ2-7; v_call: TRBV2; d_call: -; cdr3_nt: TGTGCCAGCACCCCCGGGACCTCCTACGAGCAGTACTTC; cdr3_aa: CASTPGTSYEQYF
clone_size: -; j_call: TRBJ2-5; v_call: TRBV5-1; d_call: TRBD2; cdr3_nt: TGCGCCAGCAGAAATACTAGCGGGAGATGGGAGACCCAGTACTTC; cdr3_aa: CASRNTSGRWETQYF
clone_size: -; j_call: TRBJ1-1; v_call: TRBV11-3; d_call: -; cdr3_nt: TGTGCCAGCAGCTCCTTTCAGGGAAGTGAAGCTTTCTTT; cdr3_aa: CASSSFQGSEAFF
clone_size: -; j_call: TRBJ1-2; v_call: TRBV6-5; d_call: -; cdr3_nt: TGTGCCAGCAGTTACTCAACCGCCCGCTATGGCTACACCTTC; cdr3_aa: CASSYSTARYGYTF
clone_size: -; j_call: TRBJ1-1; v_call: TRBV9; d_call: -; cdr3_nt: TGTGCCAGCAGCGTAGTTCGGGAGACTGAAGCTTTCTTT; cdr3_aa: CASSVVRETEAFF
clone_size: -; j_call: TRBJ1-2; v_call: TRBV6-6; d_call: -; cdr3_nt: TGTGCCAGCGGCAACCGGGACGGCGATAACTATGGCTACACCTTC; cdr3_aa: CASGNRDGDNYGYTF
clone_size: -; j_call: TRBJ1-4; v_call: TRBV7-2; d_call: TRBD1; cdr3_nt: TGTGCCAGCAGCTTAGTTTTACAGGGGGCCGTTAATGAAAAACTGTTTTTT; cdr3_aa: CASSLVLQGAVNEKLFF
clone_size: -; j_call: TRBJ1-4; v_call: TRBV30; d_call: -; cdr3_nt: TGTGCCTGGAGTGTCCCTCAATTAACCTTTAGCGGAAAACTGTTTTTT; cdr3_aa: CAWSVPQLTFSGKLFF
clone_size: -; j_call: TRBJ1-5; v_call: TRBV23-1; d_call: TRBD1; cdr3_nt: TGCGCCAGCAGTCCGTGGACAGGGAGCCGGTATAGCAATCAGCCCCAGCATTTT; cdr3_aa: CASSPWTGSRYSNQPQHF
clone_size: -; j_call: TRBJ1-5; v_call: TRBV6-5; d_call: -; cdr3_nt: TGTGCCAGCAGTTACTCGGGCAGGGACCAGCCCCAGCATTTT; cdr3_aa: CASSYSGRDQPQHF
clone_size: once; j_call: TRBJ2-5; v_call: TRBV19; d_call: -; cdr3_nt: TGTGCCAGTAGTCAACAGGAGAAAGAGACCCAGTACTTC; cdr3_aa: CASSQQEKETQYF
clone_size: -; j_call: TRBJ2-1; v_call: TRBV7-6; d_call: TRBD2; cdr3_nt: TGTGCCAGCAGCTTGCACAGTGGCGGGGGTTACAATGAGCAGTTCTTC; cdr3_aa: CASSLHSGGGYNEQFF
clone_size: -; j_call: TRBJ2-7; v_call: TRBV11-2; d_call: -; cdr3_nt: TGTGCCAGCAGCTTAGAACGAGGTTCCAGAACCTACGAGCAGTACTTC; cdr3_aa: CASSLERGSRTYEQYF
clone_size: -; j_call: TRBJ1-4; v_call: TRBV2; d_call: TRBD1; cdr3_nt: TGTGCCAGCACCCTGACAGGGGGCGGTGAAAAACTGTTTTTT; cdr3_aa: CASTLTGGGEKLFF
clone_size: once; j_call: TRBJ1-6; v_call: TRBV5-6; d_call: TRBD1; cdr3_nt: TGTGCCAGCAGCTTGGGCTACAGGGGACCGAATTCACCCCTCCACTTT; cdr3_aa: CASSLGYRGPNSPLHF
clone_size: -; j_call: TRBJ1-5; v_call: TRBV6-1; d_call: TRBD1; cdr3_nt: TGTGCCAGCAGTGAAGCCCTCACTAGGACAGGGTTAGTTAATCAGCCCCAGCATTTT; cdr3_aa: CASSEALTRTGLVNQPQHF
clone_size: -; j_call: TRBJ2-1; v_call: TRBV12-5; d_call: TRBD2; cdr3_nt: TGTGCTAGTGGTTTGGTACGGACTAGCGGTTACAATGAGCAGTTCTTC; cdr3_aa: CASGLVRTSGYNEQFF
clone_size: -; j_call: TRBJ2-7; v_call: TRBV14; d_call: -; cdr3_nt: TGTGCCAGCAGCCCGGGCGGGGGCCCGGGGGGGCAGTACTTC; cdr3_aa: CASSPGGGPGGQYF
clone_size: -; j_call: TRBJ1-1; v_call: TRBV4-1; d_call: -; cdr3_nt: TGCGCCAGCAGCCCTCCGGACGCGGGGAACACTGAAGCTTTCTTT; cdr3_aa: CASSPPDAGNTEAFF
clone_size: -; j_call: TRBJ2-3; v_call: TRBV27; d_call: -; cdr3_nt: TGTGCCAGCAGGACTTCCCTAAGAGATACGCAGTATTTT; cdr3_aa: CASRTSLRDTQYF
clone_size: once; j_call: TRBJ2-5; v_call: TRBV30; d_call: TRBD2; cdr3_nt: TGTGCCTGGAGTCCGGGACTAGCGGTAGAGACCCAGTACTTC; cdr3_aa: CAWSPGLAVETQYF
clone_size: -; j_call: TRBJ2-7; v_call: TRBV5-5; d_call: TRBD1; cdr3_nt: TGTGCCAGCAGCTACGCGCCGGGACAGGGCGTATACGAGCAGTACTTC; cdr3_aa: CASSYAPGQGVYEQYF
clone_size: -; j_call: TRBJ2-1; v_call: TRBV5-6; d_call: -; cdr3_nt: TGTGCCAGCAGCCGCGGGGTCAATGAGCAGTTCTTC; cdr3_aa: CASSRGVNEQFF
clone_size: -; j_call: TRBJ2-2; v_call: TRBV11-3; d_call: TRBD1; cdr3_nt: TGTGCCAGCAGCTTAGTTGCCGGGACAGCCAACACCGGGGAGCTGTTTTTT; cdr3_aa: CASSLVAGTANTGELFF
clone_size: -; j_call: TRBJ1-4; v_call: TRBV7-9; d_call: -; cdr3_nt: TGTGCCAGCAGCTTGAACGGGAGGGAAAAACTGTTTTTT; cdr3_aa: CASSLNGREKLFF
clone_size: -; j_call: TRBJ2-2; v_call: TRBV4-1; d_call: -; cdr3_nt: TGCGCCAGCAGCCAAGTGGTCTTACTGGGACAGAACACCGGGGAGCTGTTTTTT; cdr3_aa: CASSQVVLLGQNTGELFF
clone_size: -; j_call: TRBJ2-5; v_call: TRBV7-2; d_call: -; cdr3_nt: TGTGCCAGCAGCCCCCTTTGGAGAAAGGGCCAAGAGACCCAGTACTTC; cdr3_aa: CASSPLWRKGQETQYF
clone_size: -; j_call: TRBJ2-6; v_call: TRBV11-2; d_call: -; cdr3_nt: TGTGCCAGCAGCTGGACTGGGGGGGCCAACGTCCTGACTTTC; cdr3_aa: CASSWTGGANVLTF
clone_size: once; j_call: TRBJ2-1; v_call: TRBV5-1; d_call: -; cdr3_nt: TGCGCCAGCAGCTTGGAGGTGGGGGCCTCCTACAATGAGCAGTTCTTC; cdr3_aa: CASSLEVGASYNEQFF
clone_size: -; j_call: TRBJ2-7; v_call: TRBV5-1; d_call: -; cdr3_nt: TGCGCCAGCAGCCCATCGACTAACGACTACGAGCAGTACTTC; cdr3_aa: CASSPSTNDYEQYF
clone_size: -; j_call: TRBJ2-5; v_call: TRBV30; d_call: TRBD1; cdr3_nt: TGTGCCTGGGCTACCGGGACAGGGAACCAAGAGACCCAGTACTTC; cdr3_aa: CAWATGTGNQETQYF
clone_size: -; j_call: TRBJ1-1; v_call: TRBV6-5; d_call: -; cdr3_nt: TGTGCCAGCAGACGCGGGGGCACTGAAGCTTTCTTT; cdr3_aa: CASRRGGTEAFF
clone_size: -; j_call: TRBJ2-7; v_call: TRBV5-6; d_call: -; cdr3_nt: TGTGCCAGCAGCTTGGGACCCAACTACGAGCAGTACTTC; cdr3_aa: CASSLGPNYEQYF
clone_size: -; j_call: TRBJ1-3; v_call: TRBV29-1; d_call: -; cdr3_nt: TGCAGCGCAGCGGGATACTCTGGAAACACCATATATTTT; cdr3_aa: CSAAGYSGNTIYF
clone_size: -; j_call: TRBJ2-7; v_call: TRBV7-3; d_call: TRBD2; cdr3_nt: TGTGCCAGCAGCGTCCTAGCGGGGGGTCCTATCAACGAGCAGTACTTC; cdr3_aa: CASSVLAGGPINEQYF